Listed below are T cell receptor beta chains from one sample, sequenced in a study of molecular identifiers for immune sequencing clone quantification. Using its own MiXCR run on the PCR reads, TCRdb lists one record per CDR3 protein. Counted here are over 300,000 distinct CDR3 sequences, roughly a quarter occurring once; the ten biggest clones make up 0.65% to 0.75%. Sequencing used naive CD8+ T cells from blood, with Jurkat cell RNA spiked in. These receptors all come from a human donor in good health. Some libraries in this study had Jurkat cell RNA spiked in. Both conserved end residues are part of each CDR3. Fields, in order: J gene, clone size, V gene, D gene, CDR3 DNA, CDR3 protein. The D gene is left open where the match is weak. The size entry is marked missing in some rows and otherwise reads once, few, many or a size class.

TRBJ2-7	NA	TRBV5-4	TRBD1	TGTGCCAGCAGCTGGGGACAGGGGGCTTCCTACGAGCAGTACTTC	CASSWGQGASYEQYF
TRBJ2-1	NA	TRBV12-5	NA	TGTGCTAGTGGTTCAGGTGAAAGCTCCTACAATGAGCAGTTCTTC	CASGSGESSYNEQFF
TRBJ2-2	NA	TRBV6-2/TRBV6-3	TRBD1	TGTGCCAGCAGCCGACAGGGACACGGGGAGCTGTTTTTT	CASSRQGHGELFF
TRBJ2-3	few	TRBV7-9	NA	TGTGCCAGCAGCTCCGTTTTAGGGGGAGAAGGTACGCAGTATTTT	CASSSVLGGEGTQYF
TRBJ2-5	NA	TRBV20-1	TRBD2	TGTAGTGCTAGCAGCTGGCGGGAGGGCCAGGAGACCCAGCACTTC	CSASSWREGQETQHF
TRBJ1-2	many	TRBV7-2	NA	TGTGCCAGCACCTTATATCAGACGAGCTATGGCTACACCTTC	CASTLYQTSYGYTF
TRBJ1-6	NA	TRBV4-1	NA	TGCGCCAGCAGCACCCCGACGGGCTGTAATTCACCCCTCCACTTT	CASSTPTGCNSPLHF
TRBJ1-1	NA	TRBV19	NA	TGTGCCAGTAGTCTCTCTGGGAAATCAGGCTTGGACACTGAAGCTTTCTTT	CASSLSGKSGLDTEAFF
TRBJ2-5	many	TRBV7-9	TRBD2	TGTGCCAGCAGGGGGGTACTAGCGGAGCCCCAAGAGACCCAGTACTTC	CASRGVLAEPQETQYF
TRBJ2-7	NA	TRBV9	NA	TGTGCCAGCAACTATACCCTATACGAGCAGTACTTC	CASNYTLYEQYF
TRBJ2-2	many	TRBV5-1	NA	TGCGCCAGCAGCTTGGGCTCTCCGGGGGAGGAGCTGTTTTTT	CASSLGSPGEELFF
TRBJ1-1	many	TRBV7-9	NA	TGTGCCAGCAGCTTAGCCCCCGGACAGTTGAACACTGAAGCTTTCTTT	CASSLAPGQLNTEAFF
TRBJ2-7	many	TRBV25-1	TRBD1	TGTGCCAGCAGTGAAAGAGTGGGACAGCCCTACGAGCAGTACTTC	CASSERVGQPYEQYF
TRBJ2-1	many	TRBV4-1	NA	TGCGCCAGCAGCTACCCTTTGGTGCCCGGAAGCTCCTACAATGAGCAGTTCTTC	CASSYPLVPGSSYNEQFF
TRBJ2-1	NA	TRBV4-3	TRBD1	TGCGCCAGCAGCCAAGGAACCGGGACAGGGGGCAATGAGCAGTTCTTC	CASSQGTGTGGNEQFF
TRBJ2-1	NA	TRBV20-1	TRBD2	TGCAGTGCTAGAGATTCGCGGACTAGCGGGAGGATGGAGCAGTTCTTC	CSARDSRTSGRMEQFF
TRBJ2-1	many	TRBV6-5	NA	TGTGCCAGCAGTTACTCCGGGTCTTACAATGAGCAGTTCTTC	CASSYSGSYNEQFF
TRBJ1-5	NA	TRBV6-5	NA	TGTGCCAGCAACCCGGTGTGGGGCGGCAATCAGCCCCAGCATTTT	CASNPVWGGNQPQHF
TRBJ2-1	few	TRBV6-1	NA	TGTGCCAGCAGTCCACACCCCCCTCGGGCTAGCGTTCAGAATGAGCAGTTCTTC	CASSPHPPRASVQNEQFF
TRBJ2-7	NA	TRBV6-5	NA	TGTGCCAGCAGTCCCCATGGACAGTTTACCTCCTACGAGCAGTACTTC	CASSPHGQFTSYEQYF
TRBJ2-7	NA	TRBV27	NA	TGTGCCAGCAGTTTCATGGGGGGCTACGAGCAGTACTTC	CASSFMGGYEQYF
TRBJ2-5	few	TRBV5-1	NA	TGCGCCAGCAGGTTCCCGGGGGAAGAGACCCAGTACTTC	CASRFPGEETQYF
TRBJ2-3	NA	TRBV3-1	NA	TGTGCCAGCAGGGCGACTGGGTCCGCAGATACGCAGTATTTT	CASRATGSADTQYF
TRBJ2-7	many	TRBV7-9	NA	TGTGCCAGCAGCTCAGTGAGGGGGGGCAGCTACGAGCAGTACTTC	CASSSVRGGSYEQYF
TRBJ2-3	NA	TRBV6-1	TRBD1	TGTGCCAGCAAACAACAGGGGCCCGCTAGCACAGATACGCAGTATTTT	CASKQQGPASTDTQYF
TRBJ2-1	NA	TRBV4-1	TRBD1	TGCGCCAGCAGCCAAGGACAGGGGGTTTACAATGAGCAGTTCTTC	CASSQGQGVYNEQFF
TRBJ1-1	many	TRBV19	NA	TGTGCCAGTAGTCCCAGGGCGAACACTGAAGCTTTCTTT	CASSPRANTEAFF
TRBJ2-7	many	TRBV7-9	NA	TGTGCCAGCAGCTTAGCCCGGGGTGAGGGGTCCGAGCAGTACTTC	CASSLARGEGSEQYF
TRBJ2-3	NA	TRBV7-9	NA	TGTGCCAGCAGCTTAATCCGGGTCCGATTTAGCACAGATACGCAGTATTTT	CASSLIRVRFSTDTQYF
TRBJ1-2	few	TRBV7-9	NA	TGTGCCAGCACCCCCGGCGGTAACTATGGCTACACCTTC	CASTPGGNYGYTF
TRBJ2-3	many	TRBV7-9	NA	TGTGCCAGCAGCTGGGGGATTGGGACAGATACGCAGTATTTT	CASSWGIGTDTQYF
TRBJ2-7	few	TRBV6-2/TRBV6-3	NA	TGTGCCAGCAGTTACCCGGACCGAGCCTACGAGCAGTACTTC	CASSYPDRAYEQYF
TRBJ1-1	few	TRBV3-1	NA	TGTGCGACCCGATCAGGGGTCTCCACTGAAGCTTTCTTT	CATRSGVSTEAFF
TRBJ1-1	many	TRBV14	NA	TGCGCCAGCAGCCAGTTGGGGAACACTGAAGCTTTCTTT	CASSQLGNTEAFF
TRBJ2-7	many	TRBV28	TRBD1	TGTGCCACCAGGGACAGGGGGCTCCACGAGCAGTACTTC	CATRDRGLHEQYF
TRBJ2-2	NA	TRBV12-3/TRBV12-4	TRBD2	TGTGCCAGCACCTTCAGCGGGGGGGGGCGCAGCGGGGAGCTGTTTTTT	CASTFSGGGRSGELFF
TRBJ2-7	NA	TRBV7-9	NA	TGTGCCAGCAGCTTGGCAGGGACGATCTACGAGCAGTACTTC	CASSLAGTIYEQYF
TRBJ1-6	many	TRBV25-1	NA	TGTGCCAGCAGTGAATTGGGGGTTTCCAATTCACCCCTCCACTTT	CASSELGVSNSPLHF
TRBJ2-5	few	TRBV10-3	NA	TGTGCCATCAGTGAGACAGGGTCCGAGACCCAGTACTTC	CAISETGSETQYF
TRBJ2-3	NA	TRBV20-1	NA	TGCAGTGCTAGAGAAGTGGGAGCGGGAGATACGCAGTATTTT	CSAREVGAGDTQYF
TRBJ1-2	many	TRBV7-9	NA	TGTGCCAGCAGCTTAGTCGGTGGCTATGGCTACACCTTC	CASSLVGGYGYTF
TRBJ1-1	many	TRBV12-3/TRBV12-4	NA	TGTGCCAGCAGACCAAGACAGGTCCTCATGAACACTGAAGCTTTCTTT	CASRPRQVLMNTEAFF